Listed below are T cell receptor beta chains from one sample, sequenced in a study of T cell repertoires in cytomegalovirus infection. The antigens for these receptors are not known. TCRdb itself ran the reads through MiXCR, one entry per CDR3 protein. This sample carries about 830,000 distinct CDR3 sequences, approximately 32% of them seen once, and the ten largest clones take roughly an eighth. The material was cultured CD8+ T cells from PBMCs, obtained from culture after CMV antigen stimulation. The receptors originated from a human donor in good health (CMV status not recorded). Some clones in this sample may be carry-over from other donors' samples. CDR3s include the opening cysteine and the closing phenylalanine or tryptophan. A clone size is listed for some rows: how often the clone was seen (once, few, many), or a class if it is expanded.

V,J,size,CDR3
TRBV10-3,TRBJ2-7,once,CASGDRRITGTYEQYF
TRBV7-6,TRBJ2-2,many,CASSSPQGRTGELFF
TRBV12-3/TRBV12-4,TRBJ1-2,-,CASKKPGTSYGYTF
TRBV7-6,TRBJ1-1,few,CASSSLQGTEAFF
TRBV6-1,TRBJ1-1,-,CASSEWLGVDTEAFF
TRBV7-9,TRBJ2-7,-,CASSLGQGTPYEQYF
TRBV11-3,TRBJ2-2,few,CASSPPEGGLTGELFF
TRBV7-8,TRBJ2-1,many,CASSLNINEQFF
TRBV7-9,TRBJ1-1,-,CASSLPWTEKNTEAFF
TRBV6-1,TRBJ2-7,-,CASSEFLTGILGGGYVQYF
TRBV7-2,TRBJ1-6,many,CASGQGSPFMDSPLHF
TRBV4-2,TRBJ2-2,-,CAAVGPNTGELFF
TRBV28,TRBJ2-1,-,CASMGGDNEQFF
TRBV10-3,TRBJ2-1,few,CAISESRIGTRRANEQFF
TRBV7-8,TRBJ2-5,many,CASSPPDKRETQYF
TRBV29-1,TRBJ1-2,-,CSVEGGVYYGYTF
TRBV9,TRBJ2-5,-,CASSVGTGSETQYF
TRBV19,TRBJ2-7,-,CATSVGAYEQYF
TRBV27,TRBJ2-5,few,CASSSTGTSGGRVETQYF
TRBV28,TRBJ1-1,few,CASSPTFGQGSTEAFF
TRBV12-3/TRBV12-4,TRBJ1-5,few,CASSPMDRGRSAQHF
TRBV13,TRBJ2-7,-,CASSSDGNGFYEQYF
TRBV28,TRBJ2-5,few,CASREASGIQETQYF
TRBV14,TRBJ1-4,-,CASSQATGAFNEKLFF
TRBV7-9,TRBJ1-1,many,CASSMARGNEAFF
TRBV20-1,TRBJ1-1,-,CSGQGLNTEAFF
TRBV4-1,TRBJ2-1,few,CASSERPPGAYNEQFF
TRBV7-8,TRBJ1-1,-,CASSLARQGQLNTEAFF
TRBV3-1,TRBJ2-5,-,CASRPMWTDETQYF
TRBV7-9,TRBJ1-1,many,CASSKGALNTEAFF
TRBV13,TRBJ2-4,-,CASSGTGALAKNIQYF
TRBV6-6,TRBJ1-1,-,CASSYSRQGRKNTEAFF
TRBV7-6,TRBJ2-1,-,CVSSSTSGGAIIYNEQFF
TRBV6-5,TRBJ1-1,-,CASSYSMLGYTEAFF
TRBV10-3,TRBJ2-7,-,CAITPGQPTRSYEQYF
TRBV20-1,TRBJ1-2,-,CSARAQDNYGYTF
TRBV7-6,TRBJ2-1,-,CASSPSEGGQSREQFF